This TCR beta chain is drawn from a study of T cells in Graves' hyperthyroidism and ophthalmopathy (dated by TCRdb to about 2019). With regard to the full study: Peripheral blood was collected at initial diagnosis, before any treatment. Prospective prediction of ophthalmopathy was tested in an independent validation cohort consisting of 18 hyperthyroidism patients and approximately 16 patients who later progressed to ophthalmopathy. To identify distinguishing TCR V-J signatures, a discovery cohort of roughly 100 patients was used, comprising approximately 40 with Graves' ophthalmopathy and roughly 60 with stable Graves' hyperthyroidism. The paper reports TCR Vbeta CDR3 sequencing of over 120 peripheral blood samples: some 44 ophthalmopathy, fewer than 80 hyperthyroidism and around 17 progressor patients. Following sampling, methimazole starting at 30 mg daily was given to hyperthyroidism patients, and high-dose intravenous methylprednisolone was given to ophthalmopathy patients. In addition, the study compared T-cell repertoires in thyroid tissue and in blood from 6 or 7 Graves' hyperthyroidism patients. For training and testing, the 95 to 100 patients in the discovery cohort were randomly divided in a 7:3 ratio. Here is what the overall study found, with its caveats: Ophthalmopathy was separated from stable hyperthyroidism by a 13 V-J signature model, with 85% to 90% sensitivity and 81% to 83% specificity obtained in cross-validation and 80%/75% obtained in testing. Sample size was not statistically predetermined, and blinding of investigators to group allocation was not performed. In validation, progression to ophthalmopathy was predicted by the model with almost 71% sensitivity and around 75% specificity, a median of roughly six months before onset. Most expanded thyroid clonotypes (frequency above 0.001) were also found in blood, which suggests that blood repertoires may mirror thyroid immune responses.

From cysteine to phenylalanine, the CDR3 is 15 amino acids long. The kept DNA is CDR3 alone, 45 bases in frame from the first base. CDR1 and CDR2 (SEHNR, FQNEAQ) derive from the germline V gene (reference sequence). Trimming takes 4 bases from V and 2 bases from J, and the germline ends sit 14 bases apart. This clonotype was counted ten times or more. This clone's antigen is unknown. Per-nucleotide qualities are absent, and no much larger clonotype sits a single base away. Hyperthyroidism patients were newly diagnosed, had a disease duration of under 2 months, and were aged 18 to 65 years. Patients with uncontrolled infections, other autoimmune diseases, pregnancy or lactation were excluded. Diagnoses relied on clinical symptoms, serum thyroxine and TRAb, thyroid ultrasound and orbital computed tomography. Blood from progressor patients was collected at the time of first diagnosis with hyperthyroidism, before any ophthalmopathy symptoms had appeared. Ficoll-Paque density gradient centrifugation was used to isolate PBMCs from around 10 ml of fresh peripheral blood. Patients classed as progressors first received a Graves' hyperthyroidism diagnosis and then went on to develop ophthalmopathy during follow-up. Trizol reagent was used to extract total RNA, and RNA quality was then checked on an Agilent 2100 Bioanalyzer.

TCR beta CDR3 regions were amplified from RNA transcripts. The TCR CDR3 was subjected to a first round of RT-PCR using the HTBI primer set and the Qiagen OneStep RT-PCR kit. Libraries were constructed in a second round of multiplex PCR, after which size selection and purification were performed. Libraries were sequenced paired-end with 100 bp reads on an Illumina HiSeq2000. The original methods were these. SOAPnuke was used to process the raw data, throwing out any read that contained adapters or uncalled bases, had a mean Phred below 15, or lacked an exact constant-primer or identifier match. High-quality paired reads were merged with COPE v1.2.5, and unique nucleotide sequences were defined as clonotypes. MiTCR v1.1 was used to align clonotypes to the IMGT TRBV, TRBD and TRBJ reference segments. The analysis included only V-J combinations with a frequency above 0.0001, which together covered more than 99% of the repertoires. The TCS score was defined as the ratio of F50 (clonal expansion) to E x V (chaos), calculated using BLOSUM62-based TCRdist between CDR3 peptides within each V-J. Welch's t-statistics and random forest reduced fewer than 550 V-J features to roughly 13, which were used in a naive Bayes classifier (R e1071). The public reads were reanalyzed by TCRdb: fastp trimming at Q25, MiXCR alignment, in-frame beta chains only. Records with the same CDR3 protein are collapsed into one entry carrying the most frequent genes and DNA. The V and J calls come from TCRdb's annotation, not from the publication. The sample table holds fewer than 500,000 distinct CDR3 sequences, of which about 13% were seen once. About a fifth of the sample goes to the ten largest clones.

Material for sequencing was blood. This receptor was taken from a man under 40 with Graves' hyperthyroidism that later progressed to Graves' ophthalmopathy. In this chain, TRBV7-9 is recombined with TRBJ2-5; the D gene cannot be resolved beyond TRBD1 or TRBD2, each matching 6 bases. The encoded CDR3 is CASSWRDTQQETQYF. At the DNA level, the sequence is TGTGCCAGCAGCTGGCGGGACACCCAACAAGAGACCCAGTACTTC.